A single sample gave rise to the 29 T cell receptor beta chains below, sequenced in a study of blood T cell repertoires in COVID-19. TCRdb keeps only in-frame clones here, not all; method: immunoSEQ multiplex PCR. The table has 200,000 to 250,000 clones, 80% to 85% seen once. Specimen: peripheral blood. The receptors derive from a young woman who had recovered from COVID-19.

The chain is built from TRBV27 and TRBJ2-7, with TRBD1 matching 9 bases. Trimming removed 6 bases from V and 1 base from J; junction bases left unmatched: 7. This CDR3 spans 15 amino acids. The V gene's germline CDR1 is MNHEY and CDR2 SMNVEV (reference sequence). For the CDR3, the DNA is TGTGCCAGCAGCTTAGGGGGGACAGGGTCCTACGAGCAGTACTTC. Translation gives CASSLGGTGSYEQYF.

The chain combines TRBV5-6 with TRBJ2-3; 7 bases are a match to TRBD2. Germline CDR1 reads SGHDT; CDR2 reads YYEEEE. The CDR3 runs 14 residues. V lost 1 base, J lost 4 bases, and 3 bases stayed unmatched. DNA of the CDR3: TGTGCCAGCAGCTTGACTACTAGCGCAGATACGCAGTATTTT. Residues: CASSLTTSADTQYF.

V usage is TRBV27 and J usage is TRBJ1-6; a weak D match, TRBD1 (6 bases). V lost 5 bases and J lost 0, with 20 bases in between. This CDR3 is built from 19 residues. Germline CDR1 and CDR2: MNHEY and SMNVEV (reference sequence). CDR3 bases: TGTGCCAGCAGTATCCTTCGGACAGCCACGAGCTCCTATAATTCACCCCTCCACTTT. Its protein product is CASSILRTATSSYNSPLHF.

The J gene is TRBJ2-5, the V gene TRBV30; 12 bases map to TRBD2. V lost 2 bases and J lost 2; bases outside the gene matches: 6. The CDR3 is 16 residues long. Germline CDR1 and CDR2: GTSNPN and SVGIG (reference sequence). CDR3 amino acids: CAWSSPGTSGQETQYF. In nucleotides, the CDR3 is TGTGCCTGGAGTTCCCCCGGGACTAGCGGGCAAGAGACCCAGTACTTC.

The gene calls are TRBV7-2 and TRBJ1-1; the D is unclear. Trimming removed 1 base from V and 0 bases from J, with 9 bases in between. The CDR3 length is 15 residues. Per the germline V gene, CDR1 is SGHTA and CDR2 is FQGNSA. CDR3 coding DNA: TGTGCCAGCAGCTTAGATACTTCAATGAACACTGAAGCTTTCTTT. Translating gives CASSLDTSMNTEAFF. Complete variable domain (other parts from reference TRBV7-2 and TRBJ1-1): GAGVSQSPSNKVTEKGKDVELRCDPISGHTALYWYRQSLGQGLEFLIYFQGNSAPDKSGLPSDRFSAERTGGSVSTLTIQRTQQEDSAVYLCASSLDTSMNTEAFFGQGTRLTVV.

V gene TRBV27 combines with J gene TRBJ2-3; D gene unclear. Trimming shortened V by 6 bases and J by 2 bases, and 15 bases separated the two germline ends. This CDR3 has 15 residues. CDR1 MNHEY and CDR2 SMNVEV come from the germline V gene (reference sequence). The CDR3 bases are TGTGCCAGCAGCCATAGTGGGCCGTCCACAGATACGCAGTATTTT. This encodes CASSHSGPSTDTQYF.

The chain joins TRBV28 to TRBJ1-4, with D maybe TRBD1 (6 bases). There are 13 residues in the CDR3. The germline V and J ends were trimmed by 7 bases and 7 bases, with 13 bases remaining between them. In germline, CDR1 is MDHEN, CDR2 SYDVKM. Written as DNA, the CDR3 is TGTGCCAGCACCGGGACACTTGCTGAAAAACTGTTTTTT. Protein product: CASTGTLAEKLFF.

The chain joins TRBV14 to TRBJ2-7; TRBD2 matches at 8 bases. The CDR3 is made up of 13 amino acids. CDR1 is SGHDN and CDR2 is FVKESK in the germline V gene. The V and J ends lost 1 base and 5 bases, in that order; junction bases with no gene match: 1. CDR3 residues: CASSQGGRNEQYF. The CDR3 region has the DNA TGTGCCAGCAGCCAAGGCGGGAGGAACGAGCAGTACTTC.

This clone was detected only a few times. The rearrangement uses TRBV9 and TRBJ1-2, with D hard to call. Germline V gene sequence: CDR1 SGDLS, CDR2 YYNGEE. The CDR3 has 15 amino acids. V dropped 0 bases and J dropped 3 bases, with 12 bases sitting between them. The CDR3 protein is CASSVGGGHHYGYTF. The DNA of the CDR3 is TGTGCCAGCAGCGTAGGCGGCGGCCACCACTATGGCTACACCTTC.

The V gene is TRBV6-1, the J gene TRBJ2-5; 12 bases line up with TRBD2. CDR3 length: 15 amino acids. CDR1 and CDR2 from the germline V gene are MNHNS and SASEGT. Germline trimming cut 2 bases from V and 4 bases from J; bases unmatched to any gene: 2. For the CDR3, the DNA is TGTGCCAGCAGTGAACTAGCGGGAGGGCCAGAGACCCAGTACTTC. Translated: CASSELAGGPETQYF.

This clone was counted between two and nine times. The gene calls are TRBV4-2 and TRBJ1-5; no clear D. This CDR3 spans 17 amino acids. Trimming stripped 1 base from V and 0 bases from J, with 13 bases between. Germline loops: CDR1 LGHNA, CDR2 YNFKEQ. The CDR3 sequence is CASSQAPTAISNQPQHF. The CDR3 bases are TGTGCCAGCAGCCAAGCCCCAACAGCAATTAGCAATCAGCCCCAGCATTTT.

This chain joins TRBV6-6 and TRBJ1-2, with 7 bases lining up with TRBD1. CDR3 length equals 15 residues. V lost 4 bases to trimming and J lost 3 bases; unmatched junction nucleotides: 8. Germline V CDR1 and CDR2: MNHNY, SVGAGI (reference sequence). The CDR3 reads CASSFSRTGDYGYTF. The DNA for the CDR3 is TGTGCCAGCAGTTTCTCACGCACAGGGGACTATGGCTACACCTTC.

This sequence joins TRBV5-4 and TRBJ2-1; 9 bases align to TRBD2. Germline V gene data show CDR1 as SGHNT and CDR2 as YYREEE (reference sequence). Trimming at V came to 4 bases and at J to 15 bases, leaving 8 bases not matched to a gene. The length of the CDR3 is 12 residues. The DNA for the CDR3 is TGTGCCAGCAGCCAGCGGGGGGCAAATCCGTTCTTC. Protein sequence: CASSQRGANPFF.

The chain has TRBV29-1 and TRBJ2-5, with TRBD1 identical over 9 bases. This CDR3 has 12 amino acids. Trimming took 7 bases from V and 5 from J; bases not matched to a gene: 5. Germline V gene lookup returns CDR1 SQVTM and CDR2 ANQGSEA. The CDR3 loop reads CSGGQGRETQYF. In DNA, the CDR3 is TGCAGCGGCGGACAGGGGAGGGAGACCCAGTACTTC.

The chain employs TRBV7-9 and TRBJ2-1, with D unclear. The germline gives CDR1 SEHNR, CDR2 FQNEAQ (reference sequence). CDR3 length: 12 amino acids. The germline V and J ends were trimmed by 5 bases and 8 bases, with 10 bases remaining between them. Here the CDR3 DNA reads TGTGCCAGCAGCCCTCGGGTCGATGAGCAGTTCTTC. Amino acid sequence: CASSPRVDEQFF.

The chain employs TRBV19 and TRBJ2-2; TRBD2 aligns across 7 bases. Germline values: CDR1 LNHDA, CDR2 SQIVND (reference sequence). Unmatched junction bases numbered 14, after V lost 3 bases and J lost 7 bases. The CDR3 is 17 residues long. CDR3 nucleotide sequence: TGTGCCAGTAGTATCGGCTTTTACGCGGCTAGCGGCGGGGAGCTGTTTTTT. Its protein is CASSIGFYAASGGELFF.

The rearrangement links TRBV15 to TRBJ1-6; a possible D gene is TRBD1 (5 bases). CDR1 is LNHNV and CDR2 is YYDKDF in the germline V gene (reference sequence). This CDR3 has 15 residues. Trimming pared 1 base from V and 4 bases from J, leaving 8 bases between. CDR3 region: CATSRGQLYNSPLHF. Written as DNA, the CDR3 is TGTGCCACCAGCAGAGGACAGCTTTATAATTCACCCCTCCACTTT.

The chain combines TRBV5-6 with TRBJ2-3, with D possibly TRBD2 on 6 matching bases. V dropped 1 base and J dropped 1 base, with 10 bases sitting between them. This CDR3 has 15 residues. From germline, CDR1 is SGHDT and CDR2 YYEEEE. The CDR3 region is CASSLPSVGTDTQYF. For the CDR3, the DNA is TGTGCCAGCAGCTTGCCTAGCGTCGGCACAGATACGCAGTATTTT.

V is TRBV11-2 and J is TRBJ2-7; TRBD1 matches at 9 bases. Germline loops: CDR1 SGHAT, CDR2 FQNNGV. This CDR3 contains 17 residues. V dropped 8 bases and J dropped 5; count of bases not matched to a gene: 19. The CDR3 is CASASLSYGTGFDEQYF. The CDR3 DNA is TGTGCCAGCGCTTCCCTTTCTTATGGGACAGGGTTTGACGAGCAGTACTTC.

This chain joins TRBV9 and TRBJ2-5, with TRBD1 matching over 11 bases. Trimming at V came to 0 bases and at J to 5 bases, leaving 12 bases not matched to a gene. In germline, CDR1 is SGDLS, CDR2 YYNGEE. The CDR3 contains 18 residues. CDR3 in amino acids: CASSVAAGTGGSSETQYF. The DNA for the CDR3 is TGTGCCAGCAGCGTAGCTGCCGGGACAGGGGGTTCTAGTGAGACCCAGTACTTC.

V usage is TRBV19 and J usage is TRBJ2-2; tentatively, D is TRBD2 (5 bases). Germline V gene sequence: CDR1 LNHDA, CDR2 SQIVND (reference sequence). This CDR3 has 17 residues. The ends were cut back, 5 bases at V and 6 bases at J, with 22 bases in the middle. The chain's CDR3 is CASSAPGGVFGSGELFF. CDR3 nucleotide sequence: TGTGCCAGTAGTGCCCCCGGAGGAGTTTTCGGGTCCGGGGAGCTGTTTTTT.

V and J are TRBV6-5 and TRBJ2-1; perhaps TRBD2 as D (6 bases). The germline gives CDR1 MNHEY, CDR2 SVGAGI. The CDR3 is made up of 15 amino acids. Trimming pared 8 bases from V and 4 bases from J, leaving 18 bases between. CDR3 region: CASRTSGGPYNEQFF. Written as DNA, the CDR3 is TGTGCCAGCCGAACCTCCGGAGGGCCATACAATGAGCAGTTCTTC.

This sequence joins TRBV19 and TRBJ1-1, with a tentative D call TRBD1 (5 bases). In germline, CDR1 is LNHDA, CDR2 SQIVND (reference sequence). Trimming removed 5 bases from V and 5 bases from J, with 12 bases in between. The CDR3 covers 13 residues. The DNA of the CDR3 is TGTGCCAGTAGTGCCTCGGGGGAAACTGAAGCTTTCTTT. Its translation is CASSASGETEAFF.

This chain joins TRBV10-3 and TRBJ1-1, with 7 bases fitting TRBD1. The CDR3 runs to 13 residues. Trimming took 10 bases from V and 2 from J; bases not matched to a gene: 7. CDR1 is ENHRY and CDR2 is SYGVKD in the germline V gene. CDR3 coding DNA: TGTGCCACCTTGACAGGGTATAACACTGAAGCTTTCTTT. Its protein is CATLTGYNTEAFF.

The gene calls are TRBV5-8 and TRBJ2-7, with a tentative D call TRBD1 (5 bases). Trimming cost V 3 bases and J 3 bases, with 13 bases left between them. Germline CDR1 is SGHTS and CDR2 is YDEGEE. The CDR3 is 14 residues long. The CDR3 nucleotides read TGTGCCAGCAGCTCAGGGCACACATTCTACGAGCAGTACTTC. Residues: CASSSGHTFYEQYF.

The chain links TRBV11-2 to TRBJ1-1; 12 positions agree with TRBD1. The CDR3 loop spans 17 amino acids. V lost 6 bases, J lost 0 bases, and 8 bases stayed unmatched. From germline, CDR1 is SGHAT and CDR2 FQNNGV. CDR3 amino acids: CASSHRDRGRMNTEAFF. The CDR3 DNA sequence: TGTGCCAGCAGTCACCGGGACAGGGGGCGCATGAACACTGAAGCTTTCTTT.

V and J are TRBV5-1 and TRBJ2-2; 12 positions match TRBD1. The CDR3 totals 15 residues. The trim removed 4 bases at V and 5 bases at J, leaving 3 bases unmatched. Germline-derived CDR1 and CDR2 are SGHRS and YFSETQ. In nucleotides, the CDR3 is TGCGCCAGCAGCGTGGGACAGGGGGCAACCGGGGAGCTGTTTTTT. Protein: CASSVGQGATGELFF.

CDR3 in amino acids: CASISGQGGPQHF. The CDR3 DNA reads as TGTGCCAGCATATCGGGGCAGGGGGGCCCCCAGCATTTT. This sequence joins TRBV28 and TRBJ1-5; 7 bases map to TRBD1. The CDR3 is made up of 13 amino acids. J lost 10 bases, V lost 7 bases, and 10 bases had no gene match. CDR1 and CDR2 (germline): MDHEN, SYDVKM.

The chain has TRBV6-5 and TRBJ2-1, with 7 bases lining up with TRBD1. The germline V gene has CDR1 MNHEY and CDR2 SVGAGI. V trimming: 8 bases; J trimming: 5 bases; junction bases outside the gene matches: 3. The CDR3 runs 12 residues. This CDR3 reads CASRDSDNEQFF. CDR3 nucleotide sequence: TGTGCCAGCCGGGACAGCGACAATGAGCAGTTCTTC.